What follows are 21 T cell receptor beta chains derived from one specimen sequenced in a study of blood T cells in healthy people across ages. A second 7 to 11 cycle PCR used barcoded and J-beta primers. In TCRdb, the 5' RACE reads were re-called with MiXCR into one record per CDR3 protein. The repertoire consists of more than 650,000 distinct CDR3 sequences, with about 48% occurring once and the leading ten covering around 41%. The sequenced material came from blood. Every receptor here comes from a man older than 75 in good health.

The chain has TRBV11-2 and TRBJ2-3, with 10 bases identical to TRBD2. CDR1 is SGHAT and CDR2 is FQNNGV in the germline V gene. The V gene end was trimmed by 5 bases and the J gene end by 14 bases; junction bases not matched to a gene: 25. The CDR3 is made up of 18 amino acids. CDR3 DNA sequence: TGTGCCAGCAGCACGGACCCCAGAGCGGGAGGGGAACACAGATACGCGTATTTT. Its protein product is CASSTDPRAGGEHRYAYF.

Comments on this clonotype: A junction boundary mismatches the germline segment, possibly from a read error. V is TRBV29-1 and J is TRBJ1-5; TRBD1 aligns across 11 bases. This CDR3 contains 19 residues. CDR1 and CDR2 from the germline V gene are SQVTM and ANQGSEA. In DNA, the CDR3 is TGCAGCGTTGTCCTCCGAGGACAGGGGGCTACTCAGGGCAATCAGCCCCATCATTTT. Translation: CSVVLRGQGATQGNQPHHF.

This clonotype was found a few times. This chain joins TRBV29-1 and TRBJ2-3; the D gene is possibly TRBD1 (6 bases). Trimming took 6 bases from V and 8 from J, leaving 15 bases between them. The CDR3 runs 12 residues. Germline V CDR1 and CDR2: SQVTM, ANQGSEA. In DNA, the CDR3 is TGCAGCGTGGGGGCTTCGGGTGGTACGCAGTATTTT. Residues: CSVGASGGTQYF.

The chain combines TRBV6-6 with TRBJ1-2; D unresolved. CDR1 MNHNY and CDR2 SVGAGI come from the germline V gene (reference sequence). This CDR3 has 13 residues. Trimming cost V 8 bases and J 7 bases, with 17 bases left between them. CDR3 loop: CASRLGFGSGYTF. Here the CDR3 DNA reads TGTGCCAGCCGCCTAGGTTTTGGAAGTGGCTACACCTTC.

CDR3 loop: CSVEGLRGGSEQYF. CDR3 coding DNA: TGCAGCGTTGAAGGTCTCAGGGGTGGGTCGGAGCAGTACTTC. J is TRBJ2-5 and V is TRBV29-1, with D possibly TRBD1 on 6 matching bases. The germline gives CDR1 SQVTM, CDR2 ANQGSEA. The germline V and J ends were trimmed by 1 base and 11 bases, with 20 bases remaining between them. The CDR3 has 14 residues.

The chain links TRBV7-2 to TRBJ1-2; possible D gene TRBD1, 6 bases. CDR1 is SGHTA and CDR2 is FQGNSA in the germline V gene. This CDR3 is built from 14 residues. The V and J ends lost 5 bases and 8 bases respectively, with 18 bases between them. The CDR3 DNA follows: TGTGCCAGCAGCCCGGACAGTAGTTCGGGGGGCTACACCTTC. Translated, it gives CASSPDSSSGGYTF.

A few counts support this clonotype. The chain employs TRBV5-1 and TRBJ2-1; D is perhaps TRBD2 (6 bases). This CDR3 has 16 amino acids. V was clipped by 0 bases and J by 9 bases, with 19 bases between them. The germline V gene has CDR1 SGHRS and CDR2 YFSETQ. The CDR3, as DNA: TGCGCCAGCAGCTTGGCCCCAGCGGGCCCCGGTTCTGAGCAGTTCTTC. This encodes CASSLAPAGPGSEQFF.

Details on this clonotype: Sequence at one end of the junction differs from germline and may be a read error. The rearrangement joins TRBV14 to TRBJ1-6, with D perhaps matching TRBD1 (5 bases). This CDR3 is built from 14 residues. Germline loops: CDR1 SGHDN, CDR2 FVKESK. As DNA, the CDR3 is TGTGCCAGCAGCCAAAAAAACCAGGGTTCATCCCTCCACTTT. This sequence encodes CASSQKNQGSSLHF. Combining the CDR3 with reference TRBV14 and TRBJ1-6 gives the whole variable domain EAGVTQFPSHSVIEKGQTVTLRCDPISGHDNLYWYRRVMGKEIKFLLHFVKESKQDESGMPNNRFLAERTGGTYSTLKVQPAELEDSGVYFCASSQKNQGSSLHFGNGTRLTVT.

This rearrangement joins TRBV20-1 to TRBJ2-1, with D unclear. V lost 2 bases and J 0 bases, leaving 14 bases between the germline ends. The CDR3 has 16 residues. The V gene's germline CDR1 is DFQATT and CDR2 SNEGSKA (reference sequence). The CDR3 sequence is CSARIAKGGSYNEQFF. The CDR3 nucleotides read TGCAGTGCTAGAATCGCGAAAGGTGGCTCCTACAATGAGCAGTTCTTC.

The rearrangement uses TRBV9 and TRBJ2-2, with D perhaps assigned TRBD1 or TRBD2 (6 bases each). Germline values: CDR1 SGDLS, CDR2 YYNGEE. Trimming stripped 0 bases from V and 4 bases from J, with 7 bases between. This CDR3 is built from 14 residues. CDR3 amino acids: CASSVEGGTGELFF. The CDR3 DNA sequence: TGTGCCAGCAGCGTAGAGGGGGGCACCGGGGAGCTGTTTTTT.

In nucleotides, the CDR3 is TGTGCCATCAGTGAGTCGGTAGAGACCCAGTACTTC. This encodes CAISESVETQYF. The chain links TRBV10-3 to TRBJ2-5; D unresolved. The CDR3 is made up of 12 amino acids. V shed 0 bases and J shed 4 bases, with 3 bases lying between them. Looked up from germline, CDR1 is ENHRY and CDR2 is SYGVKD.

The J gene is TRBJ2-5, the V gene TRBV2; no clear D gene. Germline V gives CDR1 SNHLY, CDR2 FYNNEI. This CDR3 is 14 amino acids long. Between the trimmed V and J ends, which lost 3 bases and 4 bases, there was a span of 12 bases. CDR3 sequence: CASSDRTVAETQYF. CDR3 bases: TGTGCCAGCAGTGACCGGACGGTAGCAGAGACCCAGTACTTC.

This clonotype was observed a handful of times. J is TRBJ2-5 and V is TRBV12-5; TRBD1 matches 9 bases. V shed 6 bases and J 5 bases; nucleotides not matched to a gene: 16. This CDR3 contains 17 residues. Looked up from germline, CDR1 is LGHNT and CDR2 is FRNRAP. In DNA, the CDR3 is TGTGCTAGTGGCCCGGGACAGGGACCCCGGATAGGGGAGACCCAGTACTTC. It encodes CASGPGQGPRIGETQYF.

The chain employs TRBV27 and TRBJ2-7; TRBD2 might be the D (5 bases). Germline values: CDR1 MNHEY, CDR2 SMNVEV (reference sequence). V was shortened by 4 bases and J by 6 bases, with 13 bases between the two germline ends. The CDR3 extends over 13 amino acids. The CDR3 here is CASSSTGIPEQYF. The CDR3 region has the DNA TGTGCCAGCAGTTCCACCGGGATCCCCGAGCAGTACTTC.

The chain's CDR3 is CASSGSGRAYNEQFF. Written as DNA, the CDR3 is TGTGCCAGCAGTGGGAGCGGGAGAGCGTACAATGAGCAGTTCTTC. This chain joins TRBV28 and TRBJ2-1; 8 bases align to TRBD2. The CDR3 is 15 residues long. Trimming cost V 5 bases and J 4 bases; bases outside gene matches: 7. Germline V gives CDR1 MDHEN, CDR2 SYDVKM. Full variable domain (rest looked up from reference TRBV28 and TRBJ2-1): DVKVTQSSRYLVKRTGEKVFLECVQDMDHENMFWYRQDPGLGLRLIYFSYDVKMKEKGDIPEGYSVSREKKERFSLILESASTNQTSMYLCASSGSGRAYNEQFFGPGTRLTVL.

The chain uses TRBV5-1 and TRBJ2-7, with TRBD1 matching 7 bases. From germline, CDR1 is SGHRS and CDR2 YFSETQ. CDR3 length: 16 residues. J lost 2 bases, V lost 8 bases, and 16 bases had no gene match. The CDR3 sequence: CASKSSTGARTYEQYF. CDR3 sequence (DNA): TGCGCCAGTAAATCCTCTACAGGGGCCCGAACCTACGAGCAGTACTTC.

This clonotype was detected only a few times. This chain uses TRBV28 with TRBJ1-2; no firm D call. In germline, CDR1 is MDHEN, CDR2 SYDVKM. The CDR3 runs to 13 residues. The germline V and J ends were trimmed by 5 bases and 6 bases, with 13 bases remaining between them. CDR3 loop: CASSLFRRDGYTF. The CDR3, as DNA: TGTGCCAGCAGTCTCTTCAGACGGGATGGCTACACCTTC.

V gene TRBV6-5 combines with J gene TRBJ1-3; D gene uncertain. The germline V and J ends were trimmed by 4 bases and 0 bases, with 13 bases remaining between them. CDR3 size: 16 residues. Germline values: CDR1 MNHEY, CDR2 SVGAGI. The CDR3 sequence is CASSSLTDYSGNTIYF. The CDR3 DNA follows: TGTGCCAGCAGTTCCTTAACGGACTACTCTGGAAACACCATATATTTT.

The rearrangement joins TRBV7-2 to TRBJ1-4; D remains unclear. The CDR3 sequence is 14 residues long. The V end lost 0 bases, the J end lost 2 bases, and 4 bases lay between the germline ends. The germline CDR1 and CDR2 sequences are SGHTA and FQGNSA. Written as DNA, the CDR3 is TGTGCCAGCAGCTTAGCCAGTACTAATGAAAAACTGTTTTTT. It yields the protein CASSLASTNEKLFF.

The chain links TRBV10-2 to TRBJ1-2; possible D gene TRBD1, 6 bases. Germline-derived CDR1 and CDR2 are WSHSY and SAAADI. The CDR3 totals 12 residues. V shed 6 bases and J shed 4 bases, with 9 bases lying between them. The CDR3 spells CASRGQIYGYTF. The CDR3 DNA sequence: TGCGCCAGCAGAGGACAGATCTATGGCTACACCTTC.

This clonotype was seen a few times. The chain couples TRBV20-1 to TRBJ1-4; D is possibly TRBD1 (6 bases). CDR3 length: 16 amino acids. Trimming left V 6 bases short and J 0 bases short, with 17 bases between. Looked up from germline, CDR1 is DFQATT and CDR2 is SNEGSKA (reference sequence). The CDR3 sequence: CSAPRGGGATNEKLFF. DNA of the CDR3: TGCAGTGCCCCGAGGGGGGGCGGTGCAACTAATGAAAAACTGTTTTTT.